These 32 T cell receptor beta chains were all obtained from the same sample, sequenced in a study of blood T cell repertoires in COVID-19. Repertoires were generated with immunoSEQ multiplex PCR, while TCRdb's copy carries only in-frame clones and drops some. The data show roughly 200,000 clones, about 88% seen once. The sequenced material came from peripheral blood. The receptors were sampled from a man in his fifties with COVID-19, enrolled during active disease.

J is TRBJ2-1 and V is TRBV24-1; possible D gene TRBD2, 6 bases. CDR1 and CDR2 from the germline V gene are KGHDR and SFDVKD. Trimming cost V 7 bases and J 2 bases, with 11 bases left between them. The CDR3 has 14 residues. CDR3 DNA: TGTGCCACCAGCAGGGAGGTGCCCTACAATGAGCAGTTCTTC. Translation gives CATSREVPYNEQFF.

The rearrangement joins TRBV7-3 to TRBJ2-3; 9 bases are shared with TRBD1. With 5 bases clipped from V and 3 bases from J, the junction kept 3 bases outside the gene matches. The CDR3 loop spans 14 amino acids. The germline V gene has CDR1 SGHTA and CDR2 FQGTGA. Written as DNA, the CDR3 is TGTGCCAGCAGCCCGGACAGGGGTACAGATACGCAGTATTTT. Translation: CASSPDRGTDTQYF.

J is TRBJ1-4 and V is TRBV7-9, with a possible D match to TRBD1 (6 bases). The V gene lost 0 bases and the J gene lost 8 bases, with 16 bases spanning the gap. The germline gives CDR1 SEHNR, CDR2 FQNEAQ (reference sequence). The CDR3 consists of 16 residues. The CDR3 nucleotides are TGTGCCAGCAGCTTAGCCCGAGGGGGTTATGCGGAAAAACTGTTTTTT. Amino acid sequence: CASSLARGGYAEKLFF.

CDR3 sequence (DNA): TGCGCCAGCAGCCACCAGACGGGCGCGGGTAGCACCGGGGAGCTGTTTTTT. It encodes CASSHQTGAGSTGELFF. The chain combines TRBV5-1 with TRBJ2-2, with a tentative D call TRBD2 (5 bases). The V and J ends lost 4 bases and 4 bases respectively, with 20 bases between them. CDR1 is SGHRS and CDR2 is YFSETQ in the germline V gene. The CDR3 runs to 17 residues. The whole variable domain, remainder taken from reference TRBV5-1 and TRBJ2-2, is KAGVTQTPRYLIKTRGQQVTLSCSPISGHRSVSWYQQTPGQGLQFLFEYFSETQRNKGNFPGRFSGRQFSNSRSEMNVSTLELGDSALYLCASSHQTGAGSTGELFFGEGSRLTVL.

The rearrangement uses TRBV27 and TRBJ2-1; TRBD2 is a possible D gene (6 bases). In germline, CDR1 is MNHEY, CDR2 SMNVEV (reference sequence). Trimming took off 3 bases at V and 10 bases at J, with 16 bases between the two ends. The CDR3 length is 14 residues. CDR3 DNA: TGTGCCAGCAGTTTGGGTAGCGCCGGAGGGGAGCAGTTCTTC. Translating gives CASSLGSAGGEQFF.

The gene calls are TRBV7-6 and TRBJ2-1, with TRBD2 matching over 12 bases. CDR3 size: 17 residues. Germline V gene data show CDR1 as SGHVS and CDR2 as FNYEAQ. The junction had 1 base not matched to a gene; V was cut back by 1 base and J by 0 bases. CDR3 bases: TGTGCCAGCAGCTTAGGGACTAGCGGGAACTCCTACAATGAGCAGTTCTTC. Translated, it gives CASSLGTSGNSYNEQFF.

V usage is TRBV4-2 and J usage is TRBJ2-1; 7 bases match TRBD1. Unmatched junction bases numbered 13, after V lost 4 bases and J lost 4 bases. The CDR3 has 17 residues. The germline gives CDR1 LGHNA, CDR2 YNFKEQ. The CDR3 DNA sequence: TGTGCCAGCAGCCGCGGTGGGTCGGGACAGATTTACAATGAGCAGTTCTTC. Its protein is CASSRGGSGQIYNEQFF.

The chain employs TRBV1 and TRBJ2-5; the table calls TRBD1, which could not be checked here. TRBV1 is assigned pseudogene status. The CDR3 sequence is 15 residues long. This chain's CDR3 is CTSSPSGGLQETQYF. The CDR3 region has the DNA TGCACCAGCAGCCCGTCAGGGGGCTTGCAAGAGACCCAGTACTTC.

This clone came up a few times. J is TRBJ2-7 and V is TRBV7-9; 10 bases fit TRBD1. The CDR3 has 13 amino acids. CDR1 and CDR2 (germline): SEHNR, FQNEAQ (reference sequence). Trimming removed 6 bases from V and 5 bases from J; junction bases left unmatched: 4. CDR3 region: CASRGQGGDEQYF. In nucleotides, the CDR3 is TGTGCCAGCAGAGGACAGGGGGGCGACGAGCAGTACTTC.

V usage is TRBV7-3 and J usage is TRBJ2-2; D is possibly TRBD1 (6 bases). Germline CDR1 reads SGHTA; CDR2 reads FQGTGA. The CDR3 is 16 residues long. V dropped 3 bases and J dropped 6 bases, with 17 bases sitting between them. The CDR3 nucleotides read TGTGCCAGCAGCTTCACTACAGGGCCAAGAGCCGGGGAGCTGTTTTTT. Encoded protein: CASSFTTGPRAGELFF.

This clone was picked up one time. The rearrangement links TRBV12-5 to TRBJ2-2; 12 bases fit TRBD2. With V trimmed by 7 bases and J by 5 bases, 14 bases remained unmatched. CDR3 length: 18 amino acids. Germline V gene data show CDR1 as LGHNT and CDR2 as FRNRAP. The CDR3 is CASVFSGTSGSTTGELFF. The CDR3 region has the DNA TGTGCTAGTGTGTTCTCCGGGACTAGCGGGTCCACAACCGGGGAGCTGTTTTTT.

V and J are TRBV5-4 and TRBJ2-2; 9 nucleotides agree with TRBD1. Germline assignment: CDR1 SGHNT and CDR2 YYREEE (reference sequence). With V trimmed by 0 bases and J by 4 bases, 1 base remained unmatched. The CDR3 contains 15 residues. The DNA for the CDR3 is TGTGCCAGCAGCTTGGGACAGGGGGGCACCGGGGAGCTGTTTTTT. Its translation: CASSLGQGGTGELFF.

The chain combines TRBV2 with TRBJ2-3; D perhaps matches TRBD2 (5 bases). The CDR3 spans 15 residues. With 4 bases removed from V and 0 bases from J, the gap between germline ends came to 11 bases. Germline V lookup: CDR1 SNHLY, CDR2 FYNNEI. The CDR3 nucleotides read TGTGCCAGCAGTGGGTGGCGGGTTAGCACAGATACGCAGTATTTT. Its translation: CASSGWRVSTDTQYF.

V is TRBV11-2 and J is TRBJ2-7; tentative D call: TRBD2 (5 bases). Looked up from germline, CDR1 is SGHAT and CDR2 is FQNNGV. The V end lost 1 base, the J end lost 4 bases, and 14 bases lay between the germline ends. The CDR3 sequence is 15 residues long. The chain's CDR3 is CASSLVAGLQYEQYF. The CDR3 nucleotides read TGTGCCAGCAGCTTAGTCGCAGGACTCCAATACGAGCAGTACTTC.

The chain recombines TRBV5-1 with TRBJ1-4; tentative D call: TRBD1 (5 bases). Per the germline V gene, CDR1 is SGHRS and CDR2 is YFSETQ. CDR3 length: 14 amino acids. V lost 3 bases and J lost 8, with 14 bases in between. DNA for the CDR3: TGCGCCAGCAGCTCGGGCCGGGGGGACGAAAAACTGTTTTTT. Residues: CASSSGRGDEKLFF.

The V call is TRBV2, the J call TRBJ1-1; TRBD1 matches at 8 bases. The CDR3 has 13 residues. Germline V gene lookup returns CDR1 SNHLY and CDR2 FYNNEI. V shed 7 bases, J shed 3 bases, and the junction held 4 bases outside the gene matches. CDR3 sequence reads: CASIGQGDTEAFF. As DNA, the CDR3 is TGTGCCAGCATTGGACAGGGTGACACTGAAGCTTTCTTT.

The gene calls are TRBV10-3 and TRBJ2-7; D might be TRBD2 (5 bases). Per germline, CDR1 ENHRY and CDR2 SYGVKD. V was pared by 2 bases and J by 1 base, with 15 bases between. CDR3 size: 16 residues. DNA of the CDR3: TGTGCCATCAGTGAGCTGTCCGGGGTCGGATCCTACGAGCAGTACTTC. Amino acids: CAISELSGVGSYEQYF.

The rearrangement joins TRBV28 to TRBJ2-5; 8 bases agree with TRBD1. CDR1 and CDR2 from the germline V gene are MDHEN and SYDVKM. There are 15 residues in the CDR3. With 3 bases clipped from V and 5 bases from J, the junction kept 8 bases outside the gene matches. The CDR3 DNA follows: TGTGCCAGCAGTTTCTCAGGGGGCGCGAGGGAGACCCAGTACTTC. Translated: CASSFSGGARETQYF.

The J gene is TRBJ2-7, the V gene TRBV28, with 9 nucleotides matching TRBD1. Germline CDR1 and CDR2: MDHEN and SYDVKM. CDR3 size: 14 residues. After removal of 6 bases from V and 7 bases from J, the junction contained 10 bases not matched to a gene. The DNA for the CDR3 is TGTGCCAGCAGCAGTGACAGGGGGTACGGGGAGCAGTACTTC. This codes for CASSSDRGYGEQYF.

Of note for this clone: The identical CDR3 is also encoded by other nucleotide sequences in the sample. V usage is TRBV6-6 and J usage is TRBJ2-7, with D possibly matching TRBD1 (6 bases). The CDR3 runs to 14 residues. Germline loops: CDR1 MNHNY, CDR2 SVGAGI (reference sequence). Trimming took off 5 bases at V and 3 bases at J, with 14 bases between the two ends. CDR3 in DNA: TGTGCCAGCAGTCCCCCGGGACAAGTCTACGAGCAGTACTTC. Protein product: CASSPPGQVYEQYF.

The rearrangement links TRBV6-1 to TRBJ2-2, with 9 bases fitting TRBD1. CDR3 size: 16 residues. The trim removed 6 bases at V and 0 bases at J, leaving 5 bases unmatched. CDR1 and CDR2 from the germline V gene are MNHNS and SASEGT. CDR3 bases: TGTGCCAGCAGCGAACAGGGGGCATCGAACACCGGGGAGCTGTTTTTT. Translating it yields CASSEQGASNTGELFF.

The rearrangement links TRBV10-1 to TRBJ2-2; tentatively, D is TRBD1 (5 bases). Germline CDR1 is WNHNN and CDR2 is SYGVQD (reference sequence). The V gene lost 5 bases and the J gene lost 7 bases, with 11 bases spanning the gap. There are 13 residues in the CDR3. DNA for the CDR3: TGCGCCAGCAGTCCCAGGGCGTTCGGGGAGCTGTTTTTT. It is translated as CASSPRAFGELFF.

The V gene is TRBV9, the J gene TRBJ2-3, with 9 bases matching TRBD1. J lost 4 bases, V lost 1 base, and 7 bases had no gene match. Per the germline V gene, CDR1 is SGDLS and CDR2 is YYNGEE. The CDR3 sequence is 16 residues long. CDR3 sequence (DNA): TGTGCCAGCAGCGTATCGGGACAGGGCGGTTCAGATACGCAGTATTTT. This sequence encodes CASSVSGQGGSDTQYF.

For this clone: In the same sample, other DNA sequences code for this CDR3. The chain combines TRBV6-5 with TRBJ2-5; 9 bases match TRBD1. This CDR3 region has 13 residues. V trimming: 6 bases; J trimming: 5 bases; junction bases outside the gene matches: 4. CDR1 and CDR2 from the germline V gene are MNHEY and SVGAGI. The CDR3 loop is CASRRTGEETQYF. The CDR3 region has the DNA TGTGCCAGCAGACGGACAGGGGAGGAGACCCAGTACTTC.

The chain uses TRBV3-1 (or the pseudogene TRBV3-2) and TRBJ2-7; a weak D match, TRBD2 (5 bases). The CDR3 loop spans 13 amino acids. V lost 1 base, J lost 3 bases, and 7 bases lay in between. Germline CDR1 reads LGHDT; CDR2 reads YNNKEL (reference sequence). Written as DNA, the CDR3 is TGTGCCAGCAGCCAAGGACGGGGCTACGAGCAGTACTTC. Translation gives CASSQGRGYEQYF.

J is TRBJ2-4 and V is TRBV12-5; 11 bases align to TRBD1. The CDR3 is 15 amino acids. The J segment lost 6 bases and the V segment lost 3 bases, leaving 4 bases of the junction unmatched. Germline loops: CDR1 LGHNT, CDR2 FRNRAP. The CDR3 is CASGFGQGAVNIQYF. The CDR3 bases are TGTGCTAGTGGTTTCGGACAGGGGGCAGTAAACATTCAGTACTTC.

The chain employs TRBV5-1 and TRBJ2-2, with 15 bases that match TRBD2. V shed 0 bases, J shed 5 bases, and the junction held 8 bases outside the gene matches. The CDR3 loop spans 19 amino acids. Per the germline V gene, CDR1 is SGHRS and CDR2 is YFSETQ. CDR3 DNA sequence: TGCGCCAGCAGCTTGGTTGGACTAGCGGGAGGGCATCGTACCGGGGAGCTGTTTTTT. It yields the protein CASSLVGLAGGHRTGELFF.

The chain is built from TRBV10-3 and TRBJ2-2, with TRBD1 identical over 11 bases. This CDR3 is built from 17 residues. V was pared by 4 bases and J by 5 bases, with 9 bases of the junction left unmatched. Germline V CDR1 and CDR2: ENHRY, SYGVKD. The CDR3 region is CAISAGRTGGPTGELFF. The CDR3 coding sequence is TGTGCCATCAGTGCGGGTAGGACAGGGGGCCCGACCGGGGAGCTGTTTTTT.

This rearrangement joins TRBV18 to TRBJ1-5, with 7 bases that match TRBD1. Germline V lookup: CDR1 KGHSH, CDR2 LQKENI. CDR3 size: 17 residues. V shed 4 bases and J 0 bases; nucleotides not matched to a gene: 9. The CDR3 region has the DNA TGTGCCAGCTCACTTACTATGGGACAGCTTAGCAATCAGCCCCAGCATTTT. It encodes CASSLTMGQLSNQPQHF.

The rearrangement joins TRBV18 to TRBJ1-2; possibly TRBD1 for D (5 bases). Germline loops: CDR1 KGHSH, CDR2 LQKENI. V was cut by 2 bases and J by 2 bases, with 12 bases left in between. The CDR3 length is 15 residues. The CDR3 nucleotides read TGTGCCAGCTCACCAGCGGGGGTCATAAACTATGGCTACACCTTC. Its translation: CASSPAGVINYGYTF.

The V gene is TRBV5-1, the J gene TRBJ2-7; 8 bases match TRBD1. The V segment lost 4 bases and the J segment 0 bases; nucleotides outside the gene matches: 9. Germline-derived CDR1 and CDR2 are SGHRS and YFSETQ. The length of the CDR3 is 16 residues. CDR3 nucleotide sequence: TGCGCCAGCAGCCCGGATGTGACAGGGGCCTCCTACGAGCAGTACTTC. Translating it yields CASSPDVTGASYEQYF. The full variable domain, with the rest looked up from reference TRBV5-1 and TRBJ2-7, is KAGVTQTPRYLIKTRGQQVTLSCSPISGHRSVSWYQQTPGQGLQFLFEYFSETQRNKGNFPGRFSGRQFSNSRSEMNVSTLELGDSALYLCASSPDVTGASYEQYFGPGTRLTVT.

The genes are TRBV7-9 and TRBJ1-2; tentatively, D is TRBD1 (5 bases). Germline CDR1 SEHNR, CDR2 FQNEAQ (reference sequence). V shed 4 bases and J shed 8 bases, with 23 bases lying between them. The CDR3 spans 16 residues. Here the CDR3 DNA reads TGTGCCAGCAGCTCGGGGGGGAACAGGAGCCCATTCGGCTACACCTTC. Translating it yields CASSSGGNRSPFGYTF.